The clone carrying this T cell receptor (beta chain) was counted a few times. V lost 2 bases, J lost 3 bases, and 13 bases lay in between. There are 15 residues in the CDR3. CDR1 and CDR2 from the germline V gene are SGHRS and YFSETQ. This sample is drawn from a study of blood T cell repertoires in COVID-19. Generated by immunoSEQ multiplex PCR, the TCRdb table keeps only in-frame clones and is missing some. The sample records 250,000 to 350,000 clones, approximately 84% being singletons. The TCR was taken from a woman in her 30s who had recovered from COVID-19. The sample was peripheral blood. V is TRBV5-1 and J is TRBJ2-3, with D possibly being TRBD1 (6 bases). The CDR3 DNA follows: TGCGCCAGCAGCTTAAGGGGGATGGGGACAGATACGCAGTATTTT. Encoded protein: CASSLRGMGTDTQYF.